Included here is one T cell receptor (beta chain) sequence, with context. Its antigen is unknown. One end of the junction is discordant with germline, which a read error may explain. The instrument given in TCRdb is Illumina NovaSeq 6000. cDNA libraries for TCRalpha and TCRbeta were prepared by 5'RACE using constant-segment primers, with sample barcodes and unique molecular identifiers added. Trizol reagent was used to extract RNA from every sample. Libraries were amplified in two PCR steps, with a second sample barcode and Illumina TruSeq adapters added in the second step. Sequencing of the libraries was done on an Illumina NovaSeq, producing 2 x 150 bp paired-end reads. In the source study's methods: The reads were demultiplexed and collapsed into UMI-guided consensus sequences using migec v1.2.7. Using mixcr v2.1.11, UMI consensuses were aligned to TRA and TRB V and J templates and then assembled into clonotypes. Expanded or contracted clonotypes were those called significant by both edgeR and NoisET, with noise models trained on biological replicates. For edgeR calls, a false discovery rate-adjusted p below 0.01 and a log2 fold-change threshold of 1 were applied. PCA with hierarchical clustering of max-normalized trajectories of the 1000 most abundant clonotypes was used as exploratory dynamics analysis. The CD4 or CD8 phenotype of responding clones was assigned using the separately sequenced CD4+ and CD8+ repertoires. TCRdb cleaned the public reads at Q25 with fastp, built clones with MiXCR and kept in-frame beta chains. Identical CDR3 protein sequences are pooled into one entry, listed with their most common genes and DNA. TCRdb, not the original authors, processed these V and J calls. Recorded for this sample are 450,000 to 650,000 distinct CDR3 sequences; about a fifth of them occurred a single time. The ten most abundant clones make up around 12% of the sample.

Inclusive of the bounding cysteine and phenylalanine, the CDR3 is 14 residues long. Here the CDR3 DNA is all that survives: 42 bases in frame from base 1. According to the germline V gene (reference sequence), CDR1 reads SGHKS and CDR2 reads YYEKEE. The sample comes from a study of T-cell memory formation after mild COVID-19 listed by TCRdb under 2021. Describing the broader study: TCR sequence clusters from the two donors were found to be largely donor specific. In a couple of donors, T-cell clones that expanded and contracted after mild COVID-19 were tracked by sequencing TCRalpha and TCRbeta repertoires over time. Two young, previously healthy adult volunteers made up the cohort, one male and one female. General conclusions and limits of the study: Contracting CD4+ clones were located mainly in the CM and EM memory subsets, whereas CD8+ clones were found to be enriched in EMRA. Only a couple of mild cases were covered in the study, and larger cohorts including severe cases with pre-infection samples were considered necessary. Some responding clones were detected in pre-infection memory, which suggested that pre-existing cross-reactive memory T cells had joined the SARS-CoV-2 response. From day 15 to 85, contracting clones showed balanced CD4/CD8 phenotypes, whereas a second wave of clones that expanded from day 15 to 37 leaned towards CD4+. SARS-CoV-2 specificity of the second-wave clones peaking on day 37 was not confirmed.

Ficoll-Paque density gradient centrifugation was used to isolate PBMCs. The source is an adult woman who had mild COVID-19 (a few samples of this study predate the infection). The sample titles of this study are shuffled in the database, so cell type and time point are left out; the donor was told from shared clones. Specimen: PBMCs or a T cell subset sorted from them (not recorded which). The sequence joins TRBV5-5 to TRBJ2-4, with TRBD2 perhaps the D gene, on 6 matching bases. The CDR3 reads CASTPEGAKDIQYF. The DNA is as follows: TGTGCCAGCACCCCGGAGGGAGCCAAAGACATTCAGTACTTC.